This T cell receptor beta chain was found in a study of shared clonotypes between healthy human individuals. Some clones are missing from TCRdb's copy, which holds only in-frame ones; the method was immunoSEQ multiplex PCR. The sample includes about 1 million clones, about three quarters of them seen just once. As concerns this clone: The antigen is unknown.

Study results and caveats: A generally larger estimated richness was seen in naive subsets than in memory subsets.

The CDR3 length is 13 residues. Trimming cost V 3 bases and J 3 bases, with 8 bases left between them. In germline, CDR1 is LNHDA, CDR2 SQIVND (reference sequence). The chain has TRBV19 and TRBJ2-5; D is undetermined. The sequenced sample consisted of memory CD4+ T cells sorted from blood. As to subset: CD45RA-negative fraction. This clonotype was sampled from a man younger than 35 in good health. The CDR3 region has the DNA TGTGCCAGTAGTATGTCTATCGAAGAGACCCAGTACTTC. Its protein is CASSMSIEETQYF.